The clone carrying this T cell receptor beta chain was counted a single time. This entry is derived from a study of shared T cell receptors in the human thymus. The assay was immunoSEQ multiplex PCR, and TCRdb's table has in-frame clones only and misses some. The profile shows some 700,000 clones, 88% of them singletons. Germline V gene data show CDR1 as SGHVS and CDR2 as FQNEAQ. This CDR3 spans 13 amino acids. The V end lost 3 bases, the J end lost 4 bases, and 10 bases lay between the germline ends. These data also formed part of another study, on human thymus T cells. In that study: Infants served as donors; they were healthy and Finnish and were having corrective surgery for congenital heart defects. Resections removed during corrective heart surgery provided the thymus tissue used. Repertoires sampled from thymus and blood appeared biased in V and J gene usage. Thymic repertoires overlap heavily among unrelated individuals, related research has reported.

V and J are TRBV7-8 and TRBJ2-7; D perhaps matches TRBD1 (6 bases). The specimen was thymocytes. The TCR originated in a boy less than two years old with a congenital heart defect. The CDR3 reads CASSFSGAYEQYF. CDR3 sequence (DNA): TGTGCCAGCAGCTTTTCAGGGGCGTACGAGCAGTACTTC. Drawing the rest from reference TRBV7-8 and TRBJ2-7, the complete variable domain is GAGVSQSPRYKVAKRGQDVALRCDPISGHVSLFWYQQALGQGPEFLTYFQNEAQLDKSGLPSDRFFAERPEGSVSTLKIQRTQQEDSAVYLCASSFSGAYEQYFGPGTRLTVT.